This T cell receptor (beta chain) stems from a study of early T cells in non-severe SARS-CoV-2 infection. This clonotype has more than one count but fewer than ten. Germline assignment: CDR1 SGHTA and CDR2 FQGTGA. This CDR3 is 13 amino acids long. The ends were cut back, 5 bases at V and 1 base at J, with 8 bases in the middle. Each single cDNA molecule received a unique molecular identifier. TCRdb passed the 5' RACE reads through MiXCR, listing each CDR3 protein once. Of some 64,000 distinct CDR3 sequences listed, 20% to 25% are singletons. The V gene is TRBV7-3, the J gene TRBJ1-1; D not certain. Sequenced here: whole blood, sampled at baseline. The TCR originated in an adult who was a healthcare worker with PCR-confirmed SARS-CoV-2 infection or an uninfected control (not recorded which). The CDR3 reads CASSITTNTEAFF. The CDR3 DNA sequence: TGTGCCAGCAGCATTACTACGAACACTGAAGCTTTCTTT.